The rows below give T cell receptor beta chains drawn from one sample of a study of T cell responses to AZD1222 COVID-19 vaccine. The assay was immunoSEQ multiplex PCR, and TCRdb's table has in-frame clones only and misses some. Altogether around 160,000 clones are present, around 88% being singletons, with the ten largest covering roughly 16%. The source material was peripheral blood, sampled on day 0 of AZD1222 vaccination. All receptors derive from an adult in good health. CDR3s include the opening cysteine and the closing phenylalanine or tryptophan. The D gene is left open where the match is weak. A row's size may be missing; if present it is once, few, many or a size class.

V gene,J gene,D gene,clone size,CDR3 protein,CDR3 DNA
TRBV20-1,TRBJ1-5,.,.,CSASGFSGRDNQPQHF,TGCAGTGCTAGTGGTTTCTCGGGACGGGACAATCAGCCCCAGCATTTT
TRBV5-6,TRBJ1-5,.,once,CASSFQGRMEPQHF,TGTGCCAGCAGCTTCCAGGGACGAATGGAGCCCCAGCATTTT
TRBV6-5,TRBJ1-3,.,.,CASSYSDGNTIYF,TGTGCCAGCAGTTACTCCGATGGAAACACCATATATTTT
TRBV5-4,TRBJ2-1,TRBD1,.,CASSPGGGTGLYNEQFF,TGTGCCAGCAGCCCCGGGGGAGGGACAGGGCTTTACAATGAGCAGTTCTTC
TRBV7-3,TRBJ2-2,TRBD2,.,CASSSGGYNTGELFF,TGTGCCAGCAGTAGCGGGGGGTATAACACCGGGGAGCTGTTTTTT
TRBV7-3,TRBJ1-5,.,.,CASSLGAGRHF,TGTGCCAGCAGCTTAGGGGCAGGGAGGCATTTT
TRBV3-1/TRBV3-2,TRBJ2-5,TRBD2,.,CASSPSGTSGVGGETQYF,TGTGCCAGCAGCCCGTCCGGGACTAGCGGCGTCGGGGGGGAGACCCAGTACTTC
TRBV18,TRBJ2-7,.,.,CASSKGDATYEQYF,TGTGCCAGCTCAAAAGGGGACGCAACCTACGAGCAGTACTTC
TRBV27,TRBJ2-7,.,.,CASSWLGRGYEQYF,TGTGCCAGCAGTTGGTTGGGTAGGGGCTACGAGCAGTACTTC
TRBV5-1,TRBJ1-1,.,.,CASSLQRLNTEAFF,TGCGCCAGCAGCTTACAGAGACTGAACACTGAAGCTTTCTTT
TRBV6-6,TRBJ1-1,.,.,CASRDAPTNTEAFF,TGTGCCAGCAGGGACGCTCCTACAAACACTGAAGCTTTCTTT
TRBV7-2,TRBJ2-2,.,.,CASSLGGPGHGELFF,TGTGCCAGCAGCTTAGGAGGTCCGGGTCACGGGGAGCTGTTTTTT
TRBV30,TRBJ1-5,TRBD1,once,CAWSYRGVENDQPQHF,TGTGCCTGGAGTTACAGGGGGGTGGAAAACGATCAGCCCCAGCATTTT
TRBV19,TRBJ2-1,.,.,CASSLLARDEQFF,TGTGCCAGTAGTCTACTAGCTCGGGATGAGCAGTTCTTC
TRBV5-1,TRBJ2-1,TRBD1,.,CASSLALDRDNEQFF,TGCGCCAGCAGCTTGGCCTTGGACAGGGACAATGAGCAGTTCTTC
TRBV18,TRBJ2-5,TRBD1,.,CASSFGQVQETQYF,TGTGCCAGCTCATTCGGACAGGTGCAAGAGACCCAGTACTTC
TRBV7-2,TRBJ1-2,.,few,CASSLAQVGHGYTF,TGTGCCAGCAGCTTAGCGCAGGTTGGCCATGGCTACACCTTC
TRBV2,TRBJ2-7,TRBD1,.,CASNGQGDQYEQYF,TGTGCCAGCAATGGACAGGGGGATCAGTACGAGCAGTACTTC
TRBV7-2,TRBJ1-5,.,.,CASSLVRGRGLKPQHF,TGTGCCAGCAGCTTAGTACGGGGGCGCGGGCTGAAGCCCCAGCATTTT
TRBV18,TRBJ1-3,.,.,CASSPSPSGNTIYF,TGTGCCAGCTCACCGAGCCCGTCTGGAAACACCATATATTTT
TRBV10-1,TRBJ1-2,TRBD1,.,CASSESGRGLAGYTF,TGCGCCAGCAGTGAGTCCGGCAGGGGGCTTGCTGGCTACACCTTC
TRBV19,TRBJ1-2,.,once,CASSGHGPPNRDGYTF,TGTGCCAGTAGTGGACACGGACCACCCAATCGGGACGGCTACACCTTC
TRBV7-9,TRBJ2-3,TRBD1,.,CASSSSGTGATDTQYF,TGTGCCAGCAGTTCTTCCGGGACAGGGGCCACAGATACGCAGTATTTT
TRBV27,TRBJ2-1,TRBD2,.,CASRRGGLAGSSSSYNEQFF,TGTGCCAGCAGAAGAGGAGGACTAGCGGGGTCATCCAGCTCCTACAATGAGCAGTTCTTC
TRBV4-2,TRBJ2-1,.,.,CASSQEGSSYNEQFF,TGTGCCAGCAGCCAAGAAGGATCCTCCTACAATGAGCAGTTCTTC
TRBV27,TRBJ1-2,.,.,CASSYFSGFGYTF,TGTGCCAGCAGTTATTTTTCAGGGTTTGGCTACACCTTC
TRBV10-1,TRBJ1-2,.,once,CASSEFRHVNYGYTF,TGCGCCAGCAGTGAGTTCCGACACGTTAACTATGGCTACACCTTC
TRBV11-2,TRBJ1-6,TRBD1,.,CASRPDRGSHSPLHF,TGTGCCAGCAGACCCGACAGGGGGTCGCATTCACCCCTCCACTTT
TRBV28,TRBJ1-2,TRBD1,.,CASKKGQGSGYTF,TGTGCCAGCAAAAAGGGACAGGGTAGTGGCTACACCTTC
TRBV28,TRBJ1-2,.,.,CASSLGRGVAGYTF,TGTGCCAGCAGCTTAGGAAGGGGGGTGGCTGGCTACACCTTC
TRBV6-2/TRBV6-3,TRBJ2-7,TRBD2,.,CASSVTSGLSYEQYF,TGTGCCAGCAGTGTCACTAGCGGACTTTCCTACGAGCAGTACTTC
TRBV24-1,TRBJ1-2,TRBD1,.,CATSPARQGGNYGYTF,TGTGCCACCAGTCCAGCTCGACAGGGAGGCAACTATGGCTACACCTTC
TRBV18,TRBJ2-2,TRBD1,few,CASSGQVNTGELFF,TGTGCCAGCTCGGGACAGGTGAACACCGGGGAGCTGTTTTTT
TRBV18,TRBJ1-6,.,.,CASSQDRSNSPLHF,TGTGCCAGCTCACAAGACCGATCAAATTCACCCCTCCACTTT
TRBV9,TRBJ1-4,.,few,CASSLTPHEKLFF,TGTGCCAGCTCTCTGACACCGCATGAAAAACTGTTTTTT
TRBV11-3,TRBJ1-1,.,.,CASSLQEDTEAFF,TGTGCCAGCAGCTTACAGGAGGACACTGAAGCTTTCTTT
TRBV5-6,TRBJ1-2,.,few,CASSSTLIGRYGYTF,TGTGCCAGCAGCTCCACCCTGATAGGGAGATATGGCTACACCTTC
TRBV18,TRBJ1-2,.,.,CASSPLDRPGGYTF,TGTGCCAGCTCACCCCTCGACAGGCCTGGGGGCTACACCTTC
TRBV15,TRBJ1-5,.,.,CATSRDSYSNQPQHF,TGTGCCACCAGCAGAGATAGCTATAGCAATCAGCCCCAGCATTTT
TRBV16,TRBJ2-7,.,.,CASSQAGRYEQYF,TGTGCCAGCAGCCAAGCAGGGCGGTACGAGCAGTACTTC
TRBV2,TRBJ2-5,.,.,CASQIQETQYF,TGTGCCAGCCAGATCCAAGAGACCCAGTACTTC
TRBV18,TRBJ2-7,TRBD1,.,CASSPVRGHSEQYF,TGTGCCAGCTCACCCGTCAGGGGGCATAGCGAGCAGTACTTC
TRBV6-5,TRBJ1-2,.,.,CASSYRGRVNGYTF,TGTGCCAGCAGTTACCGAGGAAGGGTTAATGGCTACACCTTC
TRBV12-5,TRBJ2-7,.,.,CASGTWASYEQYF,TGTGCTAGTGGGACCTGGGCCTCCTACGAGCAGTACTTC
TRBV2,TRBJ2-7,.,few,CASSPSLYEQYF,TGTGCCAGCAGTCCGAGCCTCTACGAGCAGTACTTC
TRBV5-8,TRBJ1-4,.,.,CASSPGANAGEKLFF,TGTGCCAGCAGCCCCGGGGCCAACGCGGGCGAAAAACTGTTTTTT
TRBV28,TRBJ1-1,.,few,CASSPPFPATEAFF,TGTGCCAGCAGTCCTCCTTTCCCCGCAACTGAAGCTTTCTTT
TRBV12-3/TRBV12-4,TRBJ2-3,.,.,CASSLARSTDTYF,TGTGCCAGCAGTTTGGCGAGATCTACAGATACGTATTTT
TRBV7-2,TRBJ2-1,TRBD2,.,CASKRTSGIYNEQFF,TGTGCCAGCAAGCGGACTAGCGGAATTTACAATGAGCAGTTCTTC
TRBV12-3/TRBV12-4,TRBJ2-7,.,few,CASSLFGNEQYF,TGTGCCAGCAGTTTATTCGGTAACGAGCAGTACTTC
TRBV3-1/TRBV3-2,TRBJ1-3,.,.,CASSQEITIYF,TGTGCCAGCAGCCAAGAAATCACCATATATTTT
TRBV6-6,TRBJ2-5,.,.,CASSYSLPGGTQYF,TGTGCCAGCAGTTACTCGTTGCCTGGGGGGACCCAGTACTTC
TRBV28,TRBJ2-5,.,few,CASTPGGQYQETQYF,TGTGCCAGCACCCCCGGAGGCCAGTACCAAGAGACCCAGTACTTC
TRBV30,TRBJ1-1,.,.,CAWSRPNTEAFF,TGTGCCTGGAGTAGACCGAACACTGAAGCTTTCTTT
TRBV11-3,TRBJ1-3,TRBD1,.,CASSPGEGANTIYF,TGTGCCAGCAGCCCTGGGGAGGGGGCGAACACCATATATTTT
TRBV28,TRBJ1-5,.,.,CASSFVGGGNQPQHF,TGTGCCAGCAGTTTCGTCGGGGGAGGCAATCAGCCCCAGCATTTT
TRBV5-1,TRBJ1-6,.,.,CASSFGDYNSPLHF,TGCGCCAGCAGCTTCGGGGACTATAATTCACCCCTCCACTTT